Listed below are T cell receptor beta chains from one sample, sequenced in a study of T cell responses to AZD1222 COVID-19 vaccine. This table comes from immunoSEQ multiplex PCR, and its TCRdb copy is limited to in-frame clones, with some not included. In the table there are 150,000 or so clones, around 91% of which are singletons. This specimen consisted of peripheral blood, obtained on day 0 of AZD1222 vaccination. These TCRs come from an adult in good health. The CDR3 runs from the conserved cysteine through the conserved F or W. A D gene is named only where the DNA matches it firmly. Size is stated for part of the rows, as once, few or many counts, or as a class when the clone is expanded.

TRBV11-2,TRBJ2-5,NA,NA,CASSLASGAGRETQYF,TGTGCCAGCAGCTTAGCGTCAGGGGCTGGAAGAGAGACCCAGTACTTC
TRBV30,TRBJ2-7,NA,TRBD1,CAWSEVGTGSRKQYF,TGTGCCTGGAGTGAAGTAGGGACAGGGTCTAGGAAGCAGTACTTC
TRBV5-4,TRBJ2-1,NA,NA,CASSIAWSSYNEQFF,TGTGCCAGCAGCATCGCCTGGAGCTCCTACAATGAGCAGTTCTTC
TRBV6-5,TRBJ2-7,NA,NA,CASSYGGGSYEQYF,TGTGCCAGCAGTTACGGGGGCGGCTCCTACGAGCAGTACTTC
TRBV7-9,TRBJ2-7,NA,NA,CASSTRDKASKSSYEQYF,TGTGCCAGCAGCACCCGGGACAAGGCCTCGAAGAGCTCCTACGAGCAGTACTTC
TRBV5-1,TRBJ2-4,NA,NA,CASSPGTETSKNIQYF,TGCGCCAGCAGCCCCGGGACTGAGACATCCAAAAACATTCAGTACTTC
TRBV7-3,TRBJ2-5,once,TRBD1,CASSLGGTGFQETQYF,TGTGCCAGCAGCTTAGGGGGGACAGGTTTTCAAGAGACCCAGTACTTC
TRBV28,TRBJ2-2,NA,NA,CASSSGQTGELFF,TGTGCCAGCAGCTCAGGACAAACCGGGGAGCTGTTTTTT
TRBV19,TRBJ2-7,NA,TRBD1,CASRGTGKGAEQYF,TGTGCCAGCCGCGGGACAGGGAAGGGGGCCGAGCAGTACTTC
TRBV4-3,TRBJ2-3,NA,NA,CASSQRRTDTQYF,TGCGCCAGCAGCCAGCGACGCACAGATACGCAGTATTTT
TRBV13,TRBJ2-3,NA,NA,CASSLGTGTDTQYF,TGTGCCAGCAGCTTAGGGACAGGTACAGATACGCAGTATTTT
TRBV3-1/TRBV3-2,TRBJ2-5,NA,NA,CASSQDRVQETQYF,TGTGCCAGCAGCCAAGACAGGGTCCAAGAGACCCAGTACTTC
TRBV5-6,TRBJ2-3,NA,NA,CASSLYTGFFPDTQYF,TGTGCCAGCAGTCTCTACACAGGGTTTTTTCCAGATACGCAGTATTTT
TRBV7-2,TRBJ2-3,once,TRBD2,CASSLANRGLAMTNTQYF,TGTGCCAGCAGCTTAGCGAACCGGGGACTAGCGATGACTAATACGCAGTATTTT
TRBV6-6,TRBJ1-2,NA,NA,CASSYQGIVNGYTF,TGTGCCAGCAGTTACCAGGGGATCGTGAATGGCTACACCTTC
TRBV15,TRBJ2-1,NA,TRBD2,CATSGAGGGDEQFF,TGTGCCACCAGCGGCGCGGGGGGAGGAGATGAGCAGTTCTTC
TRBV9,TRBJ2-7,NA,NA,CASSVGSDSPYEQYF,TGTGCCAGCAGCGTAGGGTCAGACAGTCCCTACGAGCAGTACTTC
TRBV19,TRBJ2-7,NA,NA,CASSSRGPPGEQYF,TGTGCCAGTAGTAGCCGGGGGCCCCCAGGGGAGCAGTACTTC
TRBV4-3,TRBJ2-1,once,TRBD2,CASSQDPAGASYNEQFF,TGCGCCAGCAGCCAAGACCCAGCGGGAGCCTCCTACAATGAGCAGTTCTTC
TRBV27,TRBJ1-4,NA,NA,CASSYGTTEKLFF,TGTGCCAGCAGTTATGGGACAACTGAAAAACTGTTTTTT